This TCR beta chain stems from a study of blood T cell repertoires in COVID-19. V lost 3 bases and J 1 base, leaving 12 bases between the germline ends. Germline V gene data show CDR1 as KGHSH and CDR2 as LQKENI. This CDR3 comprises 15 residues. Libraries were prepared by immunoSEQ multiplex PCR; TCRdb keeps only in-frame clonotypes and omits some of them. In the table there are approximately 170,000 clones, around 84% of which are singletons. Sequencing was done on a sample of PBMCs or T cells enriched from blood (not recorded which). The chain carries TRBV18 and TRBJ1-1, with a possible D match to TRBD1 (5 bases). This TCR derives from a woman in her forties or fifties who had recovered from COVID-19. As DNA, the CDR3 is TGTGCCAGCTCACCGCCAGGGCCCCAGAACACTGAAGCTTTCTTT. Amino acid sequence: CASSPPGPQNTEAFF.